Presented here are 9 T cell receptor beta chains from one specimen sequenced in a study of T cell responses to AZD1222 COVID-19 vaccine. Libraries were prepared by immunoSEQ multiplex PCR; TCRdb keeps only in-frame clonotypes and omits some of them. The sample comprises fewer than 180,000 clones, about 92% of which are singletons, and approximately 3.3% rests with the top ten. Sequencing was performed on peripheral blood, taken 28 days after the second AZD1222 dose. These receptor sequences come from an adult who received the AZD1222 COVID-19 vaccine.

CDR3 in amino acids: CASSGPHGEQGGELFF. CDR3 DNA sequence: TGCGCCAGCAGTGGGCCCCACGGGGAGCAGGGCGGGGAGCTGTTTTTT. The chain is built from TRBV10-1 and TRBJ2-2; TRBD1 or TRBD2 may be the D gene (5 bases each). The V and J ends lost 4 bases and 7 bases respectively, with 19 bases between them. Germline loops: CDR1 WNHNN, CDR2 SYGVQD (reference sequence). CDR3 length equals 16 residues.

The chain employs TRBV21-1 and TRBJ1-5; the table gives TRBD1 as D, unverified against the DNA. TRBV21-1 is a documented pseudogene. CDR3 length equals 17 residues. This chain's CDR3 is CASSKSPGTPLNQPQHF. CDR3 DNA: TGTGCCAGCAGCAAATCCCCCGGGACACCCCTTAATCAGCCCCAGCATTTT.

The chain combines TRBV5-6 with TRBJ1-2; D call uncertain. This CDR3 has 15 residues. Per the germline V gene, CDR1 is SGHDT and CDR2 is YYEEEE. V lost 2 bases to trimming and J lost 0 bases, with 11 bases between them. This chain's CDR3 is CASSFVSNANYGYTF. In DNA, the CDR3 is TGTGCCAGCAGCTTTGTGTCCAATGCTAACTATGGCTACACCTTC.

This clone was seen more than once but under ten times. The chain combines TRBV15 with TRBJ2-7; D is perhaps TRBD1 (5 bases). Germline V gives CDR1 LNHNV, CDR2 YYDKDF (reference sequence). There are 13 residues in the CDR3. The germline V and J ends were trimmed by 4 bases and 1 base, with 8 bases remaining between them. This CDR3 is CATSIQGSYEQYF. CDR3 nucleotides: TGTGCCACCAGCATTCAGGGTTCCTACGAGCAGTACTTC.

DNA for the CDR3: TGTGCCTGGAGTGTTTTTTTGGAAGAGACCCAGTACTTC. Amino acid sequence: CAWSVFLEETQYF. The chain is built from TRBV30 and TRBJ2-5; no firm D call. The CDR3 runs to 13 residues. Deletions cut 0 bases from V and 3 bases from J, with 8 bases between. Germline V gene data show CDR1 as GTSNPN and CDR2 as SVGIG (reference sequence).

The chain is built from TRBV28 and TRBJ1-2; unclear D gene. In germline, CDR1 is MDHEN, CDR2 SYDVKM. V was pared by 5 bases and J by 0 bases, with 7 bases between. This CDR3 comprises 13 residues. In DNA, the CDR3 is TGTGCCAGCAGTATACAGACTAACTATGGCTACACCTTC. Its protein product is CASSIQTNYGYTF.

This chain joins TRBV7-8 and TRBJ1-4; D not resolved. Germline CDR1 SGHVS, CDR2 FQNEAQ. Trimming removed 7 bases from V and 5 bases from J, with 11 bases in between. This CDR3 spans 13 amino acids. CDR3 sequence (DNA): TGTGCCAGCACCTCTTCCTGGAATGAAAAACTGTTTTTT. Translation: CASTSSWNEKLFF.

The chain recombines TRBV6-1 with TRBJ1-6, with a possible D match to TRBD1 (6 bases). CDR3 length: 14 amino acids. V was clipped by 1 base and J by 8 bases, with 9 bases between them. Germline V CDR1 and CDR2: MNHNS, SASEGT. The CDR3 DNA reads as TGTGCCAGCAGTGAAGATTACAGGGATTCACCCCTCCACTTT. Its translation: CASSEDYRDSPLHF.

The CDR3 DNA is TGTGCCAGCAGTGTAGGGGGGCGCCAGTACTTC. Encoded protein: CASSVGGRQYF. The V call is TRBV2, the J call TRBJ2-7, with D perhaps given as TRBD1 or TRBD2 (6 bases each). Germline V gene data show CDR1 as SNHLY and CDR2 as FYNNEI. Trimming took off 4 bases at V and 10 bases at J, with 11 bases between the two ends. This CDR3 has 11 amino acids.